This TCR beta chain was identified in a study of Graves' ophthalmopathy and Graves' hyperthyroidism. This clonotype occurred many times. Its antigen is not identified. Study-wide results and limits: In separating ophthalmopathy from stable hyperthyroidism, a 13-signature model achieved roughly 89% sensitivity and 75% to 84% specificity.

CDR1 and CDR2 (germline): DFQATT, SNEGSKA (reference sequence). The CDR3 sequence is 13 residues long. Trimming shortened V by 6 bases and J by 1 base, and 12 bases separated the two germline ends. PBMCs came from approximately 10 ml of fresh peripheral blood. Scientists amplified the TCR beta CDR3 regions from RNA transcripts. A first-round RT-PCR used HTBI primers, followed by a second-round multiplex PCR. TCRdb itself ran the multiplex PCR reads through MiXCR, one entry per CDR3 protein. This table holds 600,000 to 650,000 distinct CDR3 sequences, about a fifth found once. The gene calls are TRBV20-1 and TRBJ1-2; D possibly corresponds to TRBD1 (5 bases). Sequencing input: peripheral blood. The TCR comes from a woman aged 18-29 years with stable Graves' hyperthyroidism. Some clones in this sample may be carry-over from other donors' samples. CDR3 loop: CSALATVNYGYTF. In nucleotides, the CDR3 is TGCAGTGCGCTAGCGACAGTTAACTATGGCTACACCTTC.